This TCR beta chain was sequenced in a study of blood T cell repertoires in COVID-19. Study processing details: Nucleated cell counts were estimated from reference gene primer amplification. Produced via immunoSEQ multiplex PCR; TCRdb's table is partial and in-frame only. That table gives V, J and clone size, and the DNA gave D and trimming. Here the sample spans around 42,000 clones, roughly 88% being singletons. Sequencing used peripheral blood. The origin of this receptor is a human donor in a cohort sampled during active COVID-19.

The CDR3 spells CASWVAGTGELFF. DNA of the CDR3: TGTGCCAGCTGGGTAGCGGGGACCGGGGAGCTGTTTTTT. This chain links TRBV5-4 with TRBJ2-2, with 8 bases that match TRBD2. The CDR3 is 13 amino acids. V was clipped by 7 bases and J by 5 bases; unmatched bases: 4. CDR1 is SGHNT, CDR2 YYREEE, per germline (reference sequence).